This T cell receptor beta chain appears in the sequencing data of a study of OX40 agonist ivuxolimab in advanced cancers. Overall study: Each patient was given ivuxolimab into a vein every 2 weeks, at 0.01 to 10 mg/kg. One hepatocellular carcinoma and a couple of cutaneous melanoma patients partially responded. Study-wide findings and caveats: The authors did not determine the antigen specificity of the expanded peripheral T cells. The study observed clonal expansion of CD4+ and CD8+ blood T cells by week 6 at 0.1 to 3.0 mg/kg.

The table came from immunoSEQ multiplex PCR; TCRdb's copy has only in-frame clones and leaves some out. There are about 73,000 clones in the sample; 90% occur only once, and roughly 0.55% lies in the top ten. V lost 0 bases, J lost 12 bases, and 18 bases lay in between. Looked up from germline, CDR1 is GTSNPN and CDR2 is SVGIG (reference sequence). The CDR3 is 13 amino acids. Concerning this clone itself: What it recognizes is unknown.

The origin of this receptor is an adult with an advanced solid tumor such as melanoma, head and neck, liver or kidney cancer. This material consisted of CD4+ or CD8+ T cells sorted from blood, taken in a trial of the OX40 agonist ivuxolimab. The V gene is TRBV30, the J gene TRBJ2-7, with D possibly being TRBD1 (6 bases). In nucleotides, the CDR3 is TGTGCCTGGAGTGTACGACAGGCAGGACCTACGTACTTC. Its translation: CAWSVRQAGPTYF.